Below, 16 T cell receptor beta chains from the same sample are listed, as sequenced in a study of cytomegalovirus exposure and HLA in healthy donors (dated 2017 in TCRdb). Library preparation used the immunoSEQ multiplex PCR assay. The source is immuneACCESS, and TCRdb retained only in-frame sequences with V and J called. Part of the clones is not carried over; for the studies checked, unresolved V genes explain less than half of this, and the remainder is unexplained. For this sample there are fewer than 200,000 clones; 85% to 90% appear just once. Just over 4% of the sample is in the top ten clones. Material: PBMCs. These TCRs come from a man aged 18 to 30 in good health and CMV-seropositive.

The chain combines TRBV5-1 with TRBJ2-3, with 9 bases lining up with TRBD2. The CDR3 has 16 amino acids. V lost 0 bases to trimming and J lost 2 bases; unmatched junction nucleotides: 4. Germline-derived CDR1 and CDR2 are SGHRS and YFSETQ. The CDR3 DNA follows: TGCGCCAGCAGCTTGGAGCTAGCGGGATTCACAGATACGCAGTATTTT. The encoded protein is CASSLELAGFTDTQYF.

This rearrangement joins TRBV13 to TRBJ2-7, with TRBD1 matching 8 bases. V dropped 5 bases and J dropped 7; count of bases not matched to a gene: 13. Per germline, CDR1 PRHDT and CDR2 FYEKMQ (reference sequence). The CDR3 totals 15 residues. Written as DNA, the CDR3 is TGTGCCAGCAGCAAATCTGGGCAGGGGGCTTGGGAGCAGTACTTC. It yields the protein CASSKSGQGAWEQYF.

The genes are TRBV15 and TRBJ2-1; 14 bases are shared with TRBD2. Germline V gene data show CDR1 as LNHNV and CDR2 as YYDKDF (reference sequence). J lost 6 bases, V lost 3 bases, and 7 bases had no gene match. The CDR3 is 17 amino acids. CDR3 loop: CATSRPGLAGVGNEQFF. CDR3 bases: TGTGCCACCAGCAGGCCGGGACTAGCGGGAGTAGGCAATGAGCAGTTCTTC.

The V and J genes are TRBV28 and TRBJ2-4; no definite D call. The V gene lost 3 bases and the J gene lost 0 bases, with 6 bases spanning the gap. Germline-derived CDR1 and CDR2 are MDHEN and SYDVKM. This CDR3 comprises 14 residues. The chain's CDR3 is CASSFQLAKNIQYF. The CDR3 coding sequence is TGTGCCAGCAGTTTTCAGTTAGCCAAAAACATTCAGTACTTC. The full variable domain, in which reference TRBV28 and TRBJ2-4 provide the parts outside the CDR3, is DVKVTQSSRYLVKRTGEKVFLECVQDMDHENMFWYRQDPGLGLRLIYFSYDVKMKEKGDIPEGYSVSREKKERFSLILESASTNQTSMYLCASSFQLAKNIQYFGAGTRLSVL.

The chain is built from TRBV5-5 and TRBJ2-1; 10 nucleotides line up with TRBD1. CDR1 is SGHKS and CDR2 is YYEKEE in the germline V gene (reference sequence). J was trimmed by 5 bases and V by 4 bases; bases with no gene match: 9. This CDR3 comprises 16 residues. The DNA of the CDR3 is TGTGCCAGCAGCCTATTGACAGGGGGCTCTAACAATGAGCAGTTCTTC. This encodes CASSLLTGGSNNEQFF.

The gene calls are TRBV27 and TRBJ2-1; no firm D call. Deletions cut 6 bases from V and 2 bases from J, with 11 bases between. Per germline, CDR1 MNHEY and CDR2 SMNVEV (reference sequence). The CDR3 has 14 amino acids. The CDR3 DNA sequence: TGTGCCAGCAGGAGATGGAGTACCTACAATGAGCAGTTCTTC. This translates into CASRRWSTYNEQFF.

The chain recombines TRBV5-1 with TRBJ1-1; D call uncertain. CDR1 is SGHRS and CDR2 is YFSETQ in the germline V gene. This CDR3 is 13 amino acids long. The germline V and J ends were trimmed by 2 bases and 4 bases, with 9 bases remaining between them. The CDR3 DNA follows: TGCGCCAGCAGCTTTTCGGGTGGCACTGAAGCTTTCTTT. Its translation is CASSFSGGTEAFF.

The CDR3 DNA reads TGCGCCAGCAGTGATCTCTCAGGCGGGGGCTCAAAGAGAGAGCAGTACTTC. This gives the protein CASSDLSGGGSKREQYF. This rearrangement joins TRBV10-2 to TRBJ2-7; perhaps TRBD2 as D (7 bases). The CDR3 is 17 residues long. Germline V gene sequence: CDR1 WSHSY, CDR2 SAAADI. Trimming took off 3 bases at V and 7 bases at J, with 25 bases between the two ends.

The chain is built from TRBV11-2 and TRBJ2-1, with 12 bases matching TRBD2. Per the germline V gene, CDR1 is SGHAT and CDR2 is FQNNGV. Unmatched junction bases numbered 7, after V lost 1 base and J lost 6 bases. CDR3 length: 17 residues. The CDR3 bases are TGTGCCAGCAGCTTAGCTAGCGGGAGGGCCCTCGGCAATGAGCAGTTCTTC. Its translation is CASSLASGRALGNEQFF.

The chain has TRBV29-1 and TRBJ2-7; D might be TRBD1 (5 bases). CDR1 and CDR2 (germline): SQVTM, ANQGSEA. V lost 3 bases, J lost 6 bases, and 15 bases lay in between. The CDR3 length is 13 residues. The CDR3 DNA is TGCAGCGTTGAGGAAGGATCAGGGTCCGAGCAGTACTTC. Residues: CSVEEGSGSEQYF.

With regard to this clone: A read error may account for a junction end that differs from germline. The rearrangement joins TRBV4-1 to TRBJ2-1; 10 bases line up with TRBD2. Germline V CDR1 and CDR2: MGHRA, YSYEKL. The CDR3 sequence is 14 residues long. The CDR3 DNA sequence: TGCGCCAGCAGGGAAGGGACTAGCGCCAATGAGCAATTCTTC. Encoded protein: CASREGTSANEQFF.

The V gene is TRBV6-1, the J gene TRBJ2-1; possible D gene TRBD2, 6 bases. The CDR3 has 13 amino acids. Germline values: CDR1 MNHNS, CDR2 SASEGT. V was clipped by 8 bases and J by 5 bases, with 13 bases between them. The CDR3 sequence is CASCPSANNEQFF. Written as DNA, the CDR3 is TGTGCCAGCTGTCCTAGCGCCAACAATGAGCAGTTCTTC.

The genes are TRBV6-1 and TRBJ2-7; 12 bases line up with TRBD1. Germline lookup yields CDR1 MNHNS and CDR2 SASEGT. V shed 2 bases, J shed 2 bases, and the junction held 7 bases outside the gene matches. The CDR3 covers 17 residues. CDR3 sequence (DNA): TGTGCCAGCAGTGAAAGGGGGGGGACAGGGGGCCCCTACGAGCAGTACTTC. Translating gives CASSERGGTGGPYEQYF.

As DNA, the CDR3 is TGTGCCAGCAGCGTAGAGACTAGAGGCACAGATACGCAGTATTTT. Amino acid sequence: CASSVETRGTDTQYF. The rearrangement links TRBV9 to TRBJ2-3; tentative D call: TRBD2 (6 bases). CDR3 length: 15 residues. The ends were cut back, 0 bases at V and 1 base at J, with 9 bases in the middle. Germline V gene data show CDR1 as SGDLS and CDR2 as YYNGEE.

The genes are TRBV10-2 and TRBJ2-7, with 10 bases fitting TRBD1. Germline V CDR1 and CDR2: WSHSY, SAAADI. The CDR3 runs to 14 residues. V shed 6 bases, J shed 5 bases, and the junction held 7 bases outside the gene matches. CDR3 region: CASRAGQGLHEQYF. The DNA for the CDR3 is TGCGCCAGCAGGGCGGGACAGGGGTTACACGAGCAGTACTTC.

This CDR3 is CASSEWGGVDGELFF. The CDR3 DNA follows: TGTGCCAGCAGTGAATGGGGCGGGGTCGACGGGGAGCTGTTTTTT. This sequence joins TRBV25-1 and TRBJ2-2, with TRBD2 as a possible D gene (6 bases). V shed 1 base and J shed 7 bases, with 13 bases lying between them. This CDR3 region has 15 residues. Germline V gene lookup returns CDR1 MGHDK and CDR2 SYGVNS. Variable domain in full (rest from reference TRBV25-1 and TRBJ2-2): EADIYQTPRYLVIGTGKKITLECSQTMGHDKMYWYQQDPGMELHLIHYSYGVNSTEKGDLSSESTVSRIRTEHFPLTLESARPSHTSQYLCASSEWGGVDGELFFGEGSRLTVL.